This TCR beta chain was captured in a study of T cell changes during pregnancy in multiple sclerosis. This CDR3 contains 17 residues. Germline lookup yields CDR1 KGHSH and CDR2 LQKENI. Of note for this clone: A read error may account for a junction end that differs from germline.

Sequenced by immunoSEQ multiplex PCR; TCRdb stores in-frame clones only, minus some. Among 40,000 to 55,000 clones listed, around 89% were seen once. This TCR derives from a female donor with multiple sclerosis, enrolled in a pregnancy study. This rearrangement joins TRBV18 to TRBJ2-1; 11 bases are shared with TRBD2. The input for sequencing was CD4+ T cells from peripheral blood mononuclear cells, taken after pregnancy. The CDR3 coding sequence is TGTGCCAGCTCGCCACGACTAGCGGGATCCGGTTACAATGAGCAGTTCTTC. It specifies CASSPRLAGSGYNEQFF.